This passage covers 9 T cell receptor beta chains from one sample sequenced in a study of blood T cell repertoires in COVID-19. TCRdb keeps only in-frame clones here, not all; method: immunoSEQ multiplex PCR. This sample has about 300,000 clones, with about 83% found just once. The material sequenced was peripheral blood. These receptor sequences come from a woman in her forties or fifties with acute or convalescent COVID-19.

The chain is built from TRBV28 and TRBJ2-3, with 10 bases aligning to TRBD1. The J segment lost 2 bases and the V segment lost 4 bases, leaving 6 bases of the junction unmatched. The germline V gene encodes CDR1 MDHEN and CDR2 SYDVKM. The CDR3 spans 16 residues. The CDR3 here is CASSSPGQGYTDTQYF. The CDR3 bases are TGTGCCAGCAGTTCACCGGGACAGGGGTACACAGATACGCAGTATTTT.

Concerning this clone: The junction differs from germline at one of its ends, possibly a read error. The J gene is TRBJ2-2, the V gene TRBV7-7; D gene uncertain. Germline values: CDR1 SSHAT, CDR2 FNYEAQ (reference sequence). The CDR3 spans 12 residues. The CDR3 DNA reads TGTGCTAGCAGCAAAAATAAAGGGGAGCTGTTTTTT. This sequence encodes CASSKNKGELFF.

This sequence joins TRBV27 and TRBJ1-3; D not resolved. Germline loops: CDR1 MNHEY, CDR2 SMNVEV (reference sequence). With 3 bases removed from V and 4 bases from J, the gap between germline ends came to 13 bases. The CDR3 runs to 15 residues. CDR3 amino acids: CASSLGGLGGNTIYF. The CDR3 DNA follows: TGTGCCAGCAGTTTGGGAGGGTTGGGAGGAAACACCATATATTTT.

The V and J genes are TRBV28 and TRBJ1-5, with D possibly TRBD1 on 6 matching bases. This CDR3 region has 14 residues. V lost 7 bases, J lost 6 bases, and 16 bases lay in between. Germline V CDR1 and CDR2: MDHEN, SYDVKM. Written as DNA, the CDR3 is TGTGCCAGCAACCGGGGGGGGCCCACTCAGCCCCAGCATTTT. Protein: CASNRGGPTQPQHF.

This chain links TRBV30 with TRBJ1-6; 10 bases align to TRBD1. CDR1 GTSNPN and CDR2 SVGIG come from the germline V gene (reference sequence). This CDR3 contains 14 residues. J lost 7 bases, V lost 5 bases, and 5 bases had no gene match. The CDR3: CAWGRDRGNSPLHF. CDR3 sequence (DNA): TGTGCCTGGGGCCGGGACAGGGGCAATTCACCCCTCCACTTT.

This CDR3 is CASKKGAEGLADQLAYNEQFF. Written as DNA, the CDR3 is TGTGCCAGCAAAAAGGGGGCAGAGGGACTAGCGGATCAACTCGCCTACAATGAGCAGTTCTTC. The rearrangement uses TRBV27 and TRBJ2-1; 11 bases agree with TRBD2. The CDR3 runs 21 residues. Looked up from germline, CDR1 is MNHEY and CDR2 is SMNVEV (reference sequence). Losses at the gene ends were 7 bases for V and 2 bases for J; bases not matched to a gene: 22.

The chain couples TRBV6-5 to TRBJ1-2; D not resolved. The germline gives CDR1 MNHEY, CDR2 SVGAGI. V was trimmed by 7 bases and J by 3 bases, leaving 18 bases between them. The CDR3 has 15 residues. The CDR3 coding sequence is TGTGCCAGCACTTTACTCCTACGGGTTGACTATGGCTACACCTTC. As protein: CASTLLLRVDYGYTF.

The chain combines TRBV11-2 with TRBJ2-7; tentative D call: TRBD1 (6 bases). V lost 3 bases and J 5 bases, leaving 14 bases between the germline ends. This CDR3 is built from 14 residues. The germline CDR1 and CDR2 sequences are SGHAT and FQNNGV. For the CDR3, the DNA is TGTGCCAGCAGCTTTACAGGGTTGTTGGACGAGCAGTACTTC. Translated, it gives CASSFTGLLDEQYF.

The rearrangement links TRBV28 to TRBJ1-6, with D unclear. CDR1 is MDHEN, CDR2 SYDVKM, per germline. The CDR3 extends over 13 amino acids. Trimming took off 6 bases at V and 4 bases at J, with 7 bases between the two ends. The CDR3 loop reads CASRLQYNSPLHF. The CDR3 region has the DNA TGTGCCAGCAGGTTACAGTATAATTCACCCCTCCACTTT.